This T cell receptor beta chain is drawn from a study of blood T cell repertoires in COVID-19. Study-wide context: In each case, the material was cDNA or gDNA derived from T cells, B-cell-depleted T cells, or PBMCs.

As originally analysed: Scientists estimated how many nucleated cells there were by amplifying reference gene primers. The table came from immunoSEQ multiplex PCR; TCRdb's copy has only in-frame clones and leaves some out. V, J and clone size derive from that table, while D and trimming were established from the DNA sequence. The sample has just under 350,000 clones; 80% to 90% are singletons. The receptor's source is a man aged 25 to 40 with active or convalescent COVID-19. The sequencing input was peripheral blood.

This chain's CDR3 is CAWSSHMNTEAFF. The CDR3 region has the DNA TGTGCCTGGAGCTCTCACATGAACACTGAAGCTTTCTTT. This rearrangement joins TRBV30 to TRBJ1-1, with unresolved D. This CDR3 is 13 amino acids long. The germline gives CDR1 GTSNPN, CDR2 SVGIG (reference sequence). V lost 3 bases and J lost 0, with 8 bases in between.